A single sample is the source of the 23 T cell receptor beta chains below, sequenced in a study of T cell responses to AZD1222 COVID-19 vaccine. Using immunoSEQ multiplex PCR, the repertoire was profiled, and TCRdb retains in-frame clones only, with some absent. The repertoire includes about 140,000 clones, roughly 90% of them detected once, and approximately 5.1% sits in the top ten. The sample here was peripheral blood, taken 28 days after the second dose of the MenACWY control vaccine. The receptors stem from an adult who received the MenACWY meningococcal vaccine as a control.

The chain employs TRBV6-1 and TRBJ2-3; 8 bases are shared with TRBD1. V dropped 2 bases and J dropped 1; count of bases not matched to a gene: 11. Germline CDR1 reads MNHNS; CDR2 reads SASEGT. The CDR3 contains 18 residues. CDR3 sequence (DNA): TGTGCCAGCAGTGAACGAAGGACAGGGAATGTGGGCACAGATACGCAGTATTTT. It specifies CASSERRTGNVGTDTQYF.

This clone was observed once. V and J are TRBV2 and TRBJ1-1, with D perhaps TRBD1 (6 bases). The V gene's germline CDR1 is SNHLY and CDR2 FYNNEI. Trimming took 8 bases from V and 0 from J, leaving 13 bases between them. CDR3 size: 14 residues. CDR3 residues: CASGVGQMNTEAFF. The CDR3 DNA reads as TGTGCCAGCGGGGTAGGACAGATGAACACTGAAGCTTTCTTT.

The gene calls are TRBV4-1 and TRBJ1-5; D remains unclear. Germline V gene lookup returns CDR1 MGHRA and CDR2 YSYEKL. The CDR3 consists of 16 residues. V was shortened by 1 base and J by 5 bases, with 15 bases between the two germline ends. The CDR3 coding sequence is TGCGCCAGCAGCCAAGGAGGAGCGGAACTACATCAGCCCCAGCATTTT. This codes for CASSQGGAELHQPQHF.

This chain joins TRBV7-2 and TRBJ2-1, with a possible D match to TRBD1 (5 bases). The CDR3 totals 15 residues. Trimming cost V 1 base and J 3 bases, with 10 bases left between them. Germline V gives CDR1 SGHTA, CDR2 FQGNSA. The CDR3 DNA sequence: TGTGCCAGCAGCTTAGATAGGACATACTACAATGAGCAGTTCTTC. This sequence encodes CASSLDRTYYNEQFF.

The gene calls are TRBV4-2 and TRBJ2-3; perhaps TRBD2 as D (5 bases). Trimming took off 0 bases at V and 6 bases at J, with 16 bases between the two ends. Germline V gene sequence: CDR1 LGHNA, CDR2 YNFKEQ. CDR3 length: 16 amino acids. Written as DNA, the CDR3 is TGTGCCAGCAGCCAAGATTATCGGGGTAAAGTGGATACGCAGTATTTT. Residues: CASSQDYRGKVDTQYF.

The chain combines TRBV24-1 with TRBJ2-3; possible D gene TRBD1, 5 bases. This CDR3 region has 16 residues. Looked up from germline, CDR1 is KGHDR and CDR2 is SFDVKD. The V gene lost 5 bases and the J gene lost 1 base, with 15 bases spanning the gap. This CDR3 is CATSAWTSGRTDTQYF. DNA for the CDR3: TGTGCCACCAGTGCCTGGACATCCGGACGCACAGATACGCAGTATTTT.

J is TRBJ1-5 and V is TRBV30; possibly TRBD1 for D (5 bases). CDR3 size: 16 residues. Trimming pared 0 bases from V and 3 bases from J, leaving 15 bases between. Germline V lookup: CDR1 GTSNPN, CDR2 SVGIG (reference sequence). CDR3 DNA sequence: TGTGCCTGGAGTGTGGGGGGAGGACCCCTCAATCAGCCCCAGCATTTT. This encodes CAWSVGGGPLNQPQHF.

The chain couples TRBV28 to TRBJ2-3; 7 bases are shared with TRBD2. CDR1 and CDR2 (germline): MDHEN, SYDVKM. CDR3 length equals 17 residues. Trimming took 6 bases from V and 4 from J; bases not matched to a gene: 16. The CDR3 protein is CASSTALGLADSDTQYF. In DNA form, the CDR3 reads TGTGCCAGCAGCACGGCCTTGGGGCTAGCGGACTCAGATACGCAGTATTTT.

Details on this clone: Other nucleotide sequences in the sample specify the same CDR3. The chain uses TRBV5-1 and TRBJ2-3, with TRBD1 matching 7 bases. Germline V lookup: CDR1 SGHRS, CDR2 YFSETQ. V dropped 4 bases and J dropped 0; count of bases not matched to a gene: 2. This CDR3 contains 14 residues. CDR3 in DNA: TGCGCCAGCAGCCTGGGACAGAGCACAGATACGCAGTATTTT. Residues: CASSLGQSTDTQYF.

CDR3 amino acids: CASRRQRTNEKLFF. The CDR3 nucleotides read TGCGCCAGCAGGCGACAGAGAACTAATGAAAAACTGTTTTTT. The V call is TRBV4-3, the J call TRBJ1-4; maybe TRBD1 (5 bases). Trimming removed 6 bases from V and 1 base from J, with 9 bases in between. This CDR3 region has 14 residues. From germline, CDR1 is LGHNA and CDR2 YSLEER.

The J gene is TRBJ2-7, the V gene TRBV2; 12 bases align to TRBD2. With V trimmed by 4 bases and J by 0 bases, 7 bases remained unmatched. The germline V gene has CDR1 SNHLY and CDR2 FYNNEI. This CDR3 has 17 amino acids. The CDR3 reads CASSGTSGGPSSYEQYF. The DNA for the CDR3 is TGTGCCAGCAGTGGTACTAGCGGGGGGCCTAGCTCCTACGAGCAGTACTTC. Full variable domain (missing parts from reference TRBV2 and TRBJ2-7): EPEVTQTPSHQVTQMGQEVILRCVPISNHLYFYWYRQILGQKVEFLVSFYNNEISEKSEIFDDQFSVERPDGSNFTLKIRSTKLEDSAMYFCASSGTSGGPSSYEQYFGPGTRLTVT.

The CDR3, as DNA: TGTGCCAGCAGCACGGGACAGGGGGCCTACAATGAGCAGTTCTTC. Amino acid sequence: CASSTGQGAYNEQFF. The rearrangement links TRBV13 to TRBJ2-1; 11 nucleotides align to TRBD1. J lost 2 bases, V lost 5 bases, and 2 bases had no gene match. The CDR3 loop spans 15 amino acids. Looked up from germline, CDR1 is PRHDT and CDR2 is FYEKMQ (reference sequence).

The CDR3 region is CASSRQRQYTEAFF. In DNA, the CDR3 is TGTGCCAGCTCCAGACAGCGCCAATACACTGAAGCTTTCTTT. The chain combines TRBV11-2 with TRBJ1-1, with TRBD1 as a possible D gene (5 bases). The CDR3 is made up of 14 amino acids. CDR1 is SGHAT, CDR2 FQNNGV, per germline. V lost 8 bases and J lost 3, with 16 bases in between.

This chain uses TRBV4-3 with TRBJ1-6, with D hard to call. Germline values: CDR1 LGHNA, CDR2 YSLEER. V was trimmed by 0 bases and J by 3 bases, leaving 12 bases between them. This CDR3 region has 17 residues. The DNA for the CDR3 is TGCGCCAGCAGCCAAGAATTGGGCGACGTCTATAATTCACCCCTCCACTTT. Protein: CASSQELGDVYNSPLHF.

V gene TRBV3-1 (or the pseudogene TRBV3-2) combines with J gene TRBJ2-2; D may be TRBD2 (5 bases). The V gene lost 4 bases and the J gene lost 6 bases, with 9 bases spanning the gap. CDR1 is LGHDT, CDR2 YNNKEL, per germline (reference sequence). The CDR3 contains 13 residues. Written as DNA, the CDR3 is TGTGCCAGCAGCCCCGGGGTGGCCGGGGAGCTGTTTTTT. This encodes CASSPGVAGELFF.

The CDR3 DNA reads as TGTGCCAGCGGCCCGGGACTAATTTCCGGGGAGCTGTTTTTT. Translation: CASGPGLISGELFF. This sequence joins TRBV27 and TRBJ2-2; 7 bases are a match to TRBD2. Germline CDR1 reads MNHEY; CDR2 reads SMNVEV (reference sequence). This CDR3 region has 14 residues. After removal of 8 bases from V and 6 bases from J, the junction contained 9 bases not matched to a gene.

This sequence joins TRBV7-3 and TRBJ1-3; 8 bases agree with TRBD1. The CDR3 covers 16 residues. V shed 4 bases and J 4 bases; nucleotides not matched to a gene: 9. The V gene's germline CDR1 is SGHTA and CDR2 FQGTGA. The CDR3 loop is CASSSQGAFGGNTIYF. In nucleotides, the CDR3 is TGTGCCAGCAGCTCTCAGGGGGCTTTTGGAGGAAACACCATATATTTT. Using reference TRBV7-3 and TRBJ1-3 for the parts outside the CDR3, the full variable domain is GAGVSQTPSNKVTEKGKYVELRCDPISGHTALYWYRQSLGQGPEFLIYFQGTGAADDSGLPNDRFFAVRPEGSVSTLKIQRTERGDSAVYLCASSSQGAFGGNTIYFGEGSWLTVV.

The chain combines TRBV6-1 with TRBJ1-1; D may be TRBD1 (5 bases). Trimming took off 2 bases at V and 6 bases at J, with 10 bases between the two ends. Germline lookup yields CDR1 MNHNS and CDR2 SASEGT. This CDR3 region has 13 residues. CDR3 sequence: CASSEREGAEAFF. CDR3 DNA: TGTGCCAGCAGTGAAAGGGAAGGGGCTGAAGCTTTCTTT.

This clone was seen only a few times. CDR3 DNA sequence: TGTGCCAGCAGCTCGGAGATCGGGACTAGCGGGAGGGCATCCTACGAGCAGTACTTC. This encodes CASSSEIGTSGRASYEQYF. The gene calls are TRBV11-2 and TRBJ2-7; 16 bases are shared with TRBD2. V lost 4 bases, J lost 1 base, and 10 bases stayed unmatched. The germline V gene encodes CDR1 SGHAT and CDR2 FQNNGV. CDR3 length equals 19 residues.

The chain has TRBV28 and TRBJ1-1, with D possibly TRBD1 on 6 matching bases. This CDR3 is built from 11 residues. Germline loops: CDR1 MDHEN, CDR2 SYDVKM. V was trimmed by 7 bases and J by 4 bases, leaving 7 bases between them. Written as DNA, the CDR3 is TGTGCCAGCACCAGGGGCACTGAAGCTTTCTTT. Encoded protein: CASTRGTEAFF. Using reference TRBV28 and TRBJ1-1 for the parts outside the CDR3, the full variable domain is DVKVTQSSRYLVKRTGEKVFLECVQDMDHENMFWYRQDPGLGLRLIYFSYDVKMKEKGDIPEGYSVSREKKERFSLILESASTNQTSMYLCASTRGTEAFFGQGTRLTVV.

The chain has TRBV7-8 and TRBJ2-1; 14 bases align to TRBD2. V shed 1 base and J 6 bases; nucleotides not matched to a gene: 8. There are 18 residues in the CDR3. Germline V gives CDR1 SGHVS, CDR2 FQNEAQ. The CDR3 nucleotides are TGTGCCAGCAGCTTAGTATCCGGGACTAGCGGGAGAGGCAATGAGCAGTTCTTC. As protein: CASSLVSGTSGRGNEQFF.

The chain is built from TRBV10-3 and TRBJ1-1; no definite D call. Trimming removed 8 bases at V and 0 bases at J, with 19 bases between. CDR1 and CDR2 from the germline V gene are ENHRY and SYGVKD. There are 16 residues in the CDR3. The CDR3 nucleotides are TGTGCCATCGGAGACCCAGAGCGGGCCATGAACACTGAAGCTTTCTTT. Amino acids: CAIGDPERAMNTEAFF.

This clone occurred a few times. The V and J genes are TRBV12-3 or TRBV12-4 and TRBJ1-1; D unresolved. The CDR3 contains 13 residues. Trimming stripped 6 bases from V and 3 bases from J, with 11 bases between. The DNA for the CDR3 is TGTGCCAGCAGGAGGTTGGGGTACACTGAAGCTTTCTTT. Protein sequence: CASRRLGYTEAFF.